This TCR beta chain was documented in a study of blood T cell repertoires in COVID-19. As for the study in general: Specimens from acute and convalescent COVID-19 originated in the United States, Italy and Spain. PBMCs, B-cell-depleted T cells, or T cells provided the cDNA or gDNA that made up the material.

Germline V gives CDR1 KGHSH, CDR2 LQKENI. Trimming removed 3 bases from V and 5 bases from J, with 6 bases in between. The CDR3 spans 12 residues. The protocol was immunoSEQ multiplex PCR, while the TCRdb copy is restricted to in-frame clones and leaves out a portion. The sample contains a few hundred thousand clones, about 78% of which appear only once. The V call is TRBV18, the J call TRBJ2-3; D perhaps matches TRBD2 (5 bases). The sequencing sample was made of peripheral blood. This TCR came from a woman in her 70s with acute or convalescent COVID-19. This CDR3 is CASSPGVDTQYF. The CDR3 nucleotides are TGTGCCAGCTCACCCGGGGTAGATACGCAGTATTTT.